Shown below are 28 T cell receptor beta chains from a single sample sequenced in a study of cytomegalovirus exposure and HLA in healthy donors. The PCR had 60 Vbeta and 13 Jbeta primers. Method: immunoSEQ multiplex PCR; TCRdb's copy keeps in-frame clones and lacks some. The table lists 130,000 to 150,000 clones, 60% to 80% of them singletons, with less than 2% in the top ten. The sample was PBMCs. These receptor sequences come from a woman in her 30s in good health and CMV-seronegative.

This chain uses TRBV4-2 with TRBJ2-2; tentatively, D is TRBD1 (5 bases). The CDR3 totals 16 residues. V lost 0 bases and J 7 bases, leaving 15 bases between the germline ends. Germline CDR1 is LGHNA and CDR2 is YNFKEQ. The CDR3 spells CASSQDPQGFGGELFF. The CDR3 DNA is TGTGCCAGCAGCCAAGATCCGCAGGGCTTCGGCGGGGAGCTGTTTTTT.

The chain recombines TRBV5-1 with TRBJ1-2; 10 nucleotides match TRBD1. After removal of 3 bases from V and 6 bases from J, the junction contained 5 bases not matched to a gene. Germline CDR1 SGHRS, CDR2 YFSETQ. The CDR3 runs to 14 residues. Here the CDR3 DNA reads TGCGCCAGCAGCTCCGGGACAGGGGCAGATGGCTACACCTTC. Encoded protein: CASSSGTGADGYTF.

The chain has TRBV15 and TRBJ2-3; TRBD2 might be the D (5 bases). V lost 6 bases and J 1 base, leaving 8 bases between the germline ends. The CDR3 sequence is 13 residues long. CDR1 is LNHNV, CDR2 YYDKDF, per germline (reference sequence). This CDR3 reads CATRGDRTDTQYF. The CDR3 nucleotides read TGTGCCACCAGGGGAGACCGCACAGATACGCAGTATTTT.

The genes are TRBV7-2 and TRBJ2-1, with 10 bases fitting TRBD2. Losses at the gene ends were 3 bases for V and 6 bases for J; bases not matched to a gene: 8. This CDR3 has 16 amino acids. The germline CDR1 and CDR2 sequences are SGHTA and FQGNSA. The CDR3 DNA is TGTGCCAGCAGCTTTCTCAGCGGGGGGGTGAGCAATGAGCAGTTCTTC. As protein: CASSFLSGGVSNEQFF.

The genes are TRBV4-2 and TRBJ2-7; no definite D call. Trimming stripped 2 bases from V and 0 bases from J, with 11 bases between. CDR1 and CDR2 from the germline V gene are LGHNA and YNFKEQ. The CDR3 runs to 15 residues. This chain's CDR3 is CASSQWAALSYEQYF. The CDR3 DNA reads TGTGCCAGCAGCCAATGGGCAGCCCTCTCCTACGAGCAGTACTTC.

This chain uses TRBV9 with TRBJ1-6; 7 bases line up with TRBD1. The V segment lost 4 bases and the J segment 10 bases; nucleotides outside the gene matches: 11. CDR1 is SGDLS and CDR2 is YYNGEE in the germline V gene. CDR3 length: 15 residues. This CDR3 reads CASSSQTGTLSPLHF. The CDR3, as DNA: TGTGCCAGCAGCTCCCAGACAGGGACCCTCTCACCCCTCCACTTT.

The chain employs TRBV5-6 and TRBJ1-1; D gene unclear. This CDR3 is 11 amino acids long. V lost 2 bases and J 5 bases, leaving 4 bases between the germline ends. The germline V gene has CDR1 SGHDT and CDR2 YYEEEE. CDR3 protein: CASSFSTEAFF. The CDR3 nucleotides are TGTGCCAGCAGCTTCAGTACTGAAGCTTTCTTT. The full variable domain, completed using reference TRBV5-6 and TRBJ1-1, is DAGVTQSPTHLIKTRGQQVTLRCSPKSGHDTVSWYQQALGQGPQFIFQYYEEEERQRGNFPDRFSGHQFPNYSSELNVNALLLGDSALYLCASSFSTEAFFGQGTRLTVV.

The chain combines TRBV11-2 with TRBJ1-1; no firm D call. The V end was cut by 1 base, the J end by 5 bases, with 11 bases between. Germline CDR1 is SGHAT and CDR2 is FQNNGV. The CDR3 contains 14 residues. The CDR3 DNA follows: TGTGCCAGCAGCTTAGTAGCAGGCGGGACTGAAGCTTTCTTT. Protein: CASSLVAGGTEAFF.

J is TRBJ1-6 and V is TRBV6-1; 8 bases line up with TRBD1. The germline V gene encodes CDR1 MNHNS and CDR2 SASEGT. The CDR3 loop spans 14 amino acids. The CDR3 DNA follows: TGTGTGACAGGGGAAAGCTCCTATAATTCACCCCTCCACTTT. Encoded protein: CVTGESSYNSPLHF.

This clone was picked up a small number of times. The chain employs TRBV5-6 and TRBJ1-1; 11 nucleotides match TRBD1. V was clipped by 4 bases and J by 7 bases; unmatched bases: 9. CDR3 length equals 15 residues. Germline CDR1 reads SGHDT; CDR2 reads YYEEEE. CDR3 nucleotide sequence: TGTGCCAGCAGCCCATGGACAGGGGGCGGGGGTGAAGCTTTCTTT. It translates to CASSPWTGGGGEAFF.

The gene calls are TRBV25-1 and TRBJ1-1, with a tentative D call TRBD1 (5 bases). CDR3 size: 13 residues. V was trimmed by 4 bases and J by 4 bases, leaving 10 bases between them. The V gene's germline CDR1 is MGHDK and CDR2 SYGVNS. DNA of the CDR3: TGTGCCAGCAGTGTGGGGGACTTCACTGAAGCTTTCTTT. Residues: CASSVGDFTEAFF.

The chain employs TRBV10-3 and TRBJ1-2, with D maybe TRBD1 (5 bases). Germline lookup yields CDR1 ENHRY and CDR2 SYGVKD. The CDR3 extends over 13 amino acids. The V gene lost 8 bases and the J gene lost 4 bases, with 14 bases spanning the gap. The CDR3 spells CAIHQETAYGYTF. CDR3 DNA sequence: TGTGCCATCCATCAGGAGACAGCCTATGGCTACACCTTC.

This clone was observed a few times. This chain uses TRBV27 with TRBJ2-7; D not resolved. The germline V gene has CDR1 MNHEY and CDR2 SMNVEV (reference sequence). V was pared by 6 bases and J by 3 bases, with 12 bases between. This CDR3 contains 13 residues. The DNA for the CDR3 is TGTGCCAGCAGCAATACGAGATTCTACGAGCAGTACTTC. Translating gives CASSNTRFYEQYF.

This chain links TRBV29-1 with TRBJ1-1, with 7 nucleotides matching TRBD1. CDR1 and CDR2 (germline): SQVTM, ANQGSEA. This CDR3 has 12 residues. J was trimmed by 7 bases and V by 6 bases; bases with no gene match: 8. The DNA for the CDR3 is TGCAGCGTCGCTGACAGGGATATTGAAGCTTTCTTT. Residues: CSVADRDIEAFF.

This chain's CDR3 is CASSSTAEAFYGYTF. CDR3 DNA: TGTGCCAGCAGCTCGACCGCGGAGGCGTTCTATGGCTACACCTTC. This chain joins TRBV5-5 and TRBJ1-2; D is unresolved. CDR1 is SGHKS, CDR2 YYEKEE, per germline (reference sequence). The CDR3 is 15 amino acids. V dropped 3 bases and J dropped 4 bases, with 16 bases sitting between them.

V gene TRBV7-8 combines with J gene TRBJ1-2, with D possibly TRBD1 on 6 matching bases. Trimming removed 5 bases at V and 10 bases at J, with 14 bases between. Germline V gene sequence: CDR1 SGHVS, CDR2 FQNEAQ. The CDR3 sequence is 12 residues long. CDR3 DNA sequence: TGTGCCAGCAGCCTACGCGAGGGGGACTACACCTTC. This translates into CASSLREGDYTF.

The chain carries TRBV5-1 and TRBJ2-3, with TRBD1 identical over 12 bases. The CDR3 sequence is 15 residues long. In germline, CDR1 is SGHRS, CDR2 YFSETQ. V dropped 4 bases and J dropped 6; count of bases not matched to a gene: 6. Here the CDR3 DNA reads TGCGCCAGCAGCCTCCGGGACAGGGGGCTGGATACGCAGTATTTT. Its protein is CASSLRDRGLDTQYF.

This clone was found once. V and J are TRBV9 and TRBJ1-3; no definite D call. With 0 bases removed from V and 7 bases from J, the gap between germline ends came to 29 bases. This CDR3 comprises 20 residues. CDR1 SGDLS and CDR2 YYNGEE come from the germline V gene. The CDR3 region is CASSVEALAAGGIGSNTIYF. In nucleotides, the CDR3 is TGTGCCAGCAGCGTAGAAGCTCTTGCGGCAGGAGGTATTGGTTCGAACACCATATATTTT. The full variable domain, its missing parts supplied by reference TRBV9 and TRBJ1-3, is DSGVTQTPKHLITATGQRVTLRCSPRSGDLSVYWYQQSLDQGLQFLIQYYNGEERAKGNILERFSAQQFPDLHSELNLSSLELGDSALYFCASSVEALAAGGIGSNTIYFGEGSWLTVV.

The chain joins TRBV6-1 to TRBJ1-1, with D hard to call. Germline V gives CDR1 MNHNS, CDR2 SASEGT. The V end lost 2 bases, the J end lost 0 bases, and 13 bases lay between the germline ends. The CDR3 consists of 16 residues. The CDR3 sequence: CASSERRSTVNTEAFF. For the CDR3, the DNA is TGTGCCAGCAGTGAAAGGAGGTCGACGGTGAACACTGAAGCTTTCTTT.

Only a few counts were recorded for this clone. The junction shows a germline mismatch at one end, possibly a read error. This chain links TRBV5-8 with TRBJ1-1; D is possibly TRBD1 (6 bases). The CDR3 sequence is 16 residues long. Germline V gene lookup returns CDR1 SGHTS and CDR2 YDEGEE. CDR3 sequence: CASSLRENGRDTEAFF. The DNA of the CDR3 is TGTGCCAGCAGTCTTCGGGAGAACGGGAGGGACACCGAAGCTTTCTTT.

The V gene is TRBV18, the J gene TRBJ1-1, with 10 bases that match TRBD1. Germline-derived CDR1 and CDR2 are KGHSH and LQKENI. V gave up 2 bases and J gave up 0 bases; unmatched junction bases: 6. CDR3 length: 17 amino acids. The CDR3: CASSPVGQGGMNTEAFF. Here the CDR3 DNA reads TGTGCCAGCTCACCAGTCGGACAGGGGGGTATGAACACTGAAGCTTTCTTT.

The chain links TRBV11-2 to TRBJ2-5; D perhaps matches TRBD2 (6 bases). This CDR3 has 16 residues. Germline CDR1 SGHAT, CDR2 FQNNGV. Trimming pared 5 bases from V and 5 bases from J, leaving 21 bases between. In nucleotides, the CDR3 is TGTGCCAGCAGCGCATCCGGGACGGGACGGGGGGAGACCCAGTACTTC. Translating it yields CASSASGTGRGETQYF.

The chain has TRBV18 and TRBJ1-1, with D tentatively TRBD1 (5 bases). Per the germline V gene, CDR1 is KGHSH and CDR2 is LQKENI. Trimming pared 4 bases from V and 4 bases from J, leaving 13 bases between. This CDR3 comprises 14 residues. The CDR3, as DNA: TGTGCCAGCTCACGCTCCGACAGCAGCACTGAAGCTTTCTTT. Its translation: CASSRSDSSTEAFF.

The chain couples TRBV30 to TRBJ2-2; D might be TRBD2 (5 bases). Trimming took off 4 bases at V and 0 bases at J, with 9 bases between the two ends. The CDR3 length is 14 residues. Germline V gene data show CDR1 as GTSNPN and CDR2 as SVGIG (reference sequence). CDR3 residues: CAWIPAANTGELFF. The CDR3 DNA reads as TGTGCCTGGATTCCAGCGGCGAACACCGGGGAGCTGTTTTTT.

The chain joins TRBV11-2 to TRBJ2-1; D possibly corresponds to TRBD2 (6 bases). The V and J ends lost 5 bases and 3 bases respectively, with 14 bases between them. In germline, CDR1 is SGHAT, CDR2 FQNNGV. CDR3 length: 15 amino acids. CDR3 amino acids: CASSQTTGDYNEQFF. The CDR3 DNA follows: TGTGCCAGCAGCCAAACTACGGGGGACTACAATGAGCAGTTCTTC.

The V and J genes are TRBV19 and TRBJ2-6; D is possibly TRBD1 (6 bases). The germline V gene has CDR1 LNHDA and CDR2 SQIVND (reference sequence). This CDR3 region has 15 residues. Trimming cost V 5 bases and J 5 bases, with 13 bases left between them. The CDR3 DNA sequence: TGTGCCAGTAGTCCGACAGGCCCGAGGGCCAACGTCCTGACTTTC. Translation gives CASSPTGPRANVLTF.

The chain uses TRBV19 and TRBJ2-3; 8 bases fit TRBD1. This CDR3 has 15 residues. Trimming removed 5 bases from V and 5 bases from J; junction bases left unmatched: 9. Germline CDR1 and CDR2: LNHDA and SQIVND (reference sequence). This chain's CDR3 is CASSLGTGQGDTQYF. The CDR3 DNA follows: TGTGCCAGTAGTTTAGGGACAGGTCAGGGAGATACGCAGTATTTT.

The CDR3 coding sequence is TGTGCCTGCCTAGGATCTGGGGCCAACGTCCTGACTTTC. Its protein is CACLGSGANVLTF. The genes are TRBV5-4 and TRBJ2-6; D is ambiguous. V lost 10 bases and J lost 1, with 9 bases in between. This CDR3 has 13 residues. CDR1 is SGHNT and CDR2 is YYREEE in the germline V gene (reference sequence). Drawing the rest from reference TRBV5-4 and TRBJ2-6, the complete variable domain is ETGVTQSPTHLIKTRGQQVTLRCSSQSGHNTVSWYQQALGQGPQFIFQYYREEENGRGNFPPRFSGLQFPNYSSELNVNALELDDSALYLCACLGSGANVLTFGAGSRLTVL.